Shown below are 24 T cell receptor beta chains from a single sample sequenced in a study of cytomegalovirus exposure and HLA in healthy donors (dated by TCRdb to 2016 to 2017). The receptor library was made with the immunoSEQ multiplex PCR assay. For the multiplex PCR, a mixture combining 60 forward primers for TCR Vbeta segments and 13 reverse primers for TCR Jbeta segments was used. TCRdb retrieved this table from immuneACCESS and kept in-frame rearrangements only. Not all clones are present; in checked studies, unresolved V genes account for under half, and no reason is known for the remainder. The sample has tens of thousands of clones on record, approximately 70% of them singletons. 4.9% of the sample belongs to the ten largest clones. Sequencing input: PBMCs. Receptors originate from a man in his fifties or sixties in good health and CMV-seropositive.

The CDR3 DNA follows: TGTGCCAGCAGCTCGACAGTGGCCTACGAGCAGTACTTC. Encoded protein: CASSSTVAYEQYF. V gene TRBV7-9 combines with J gene TRBJ2-7; TRBD1 is a possible D gene (5 bases). The CDR3 sequence is 13 residues long. The germline V gene encodes CDR1 SEHNR and CDR2 FQNEAQ (reference sequence). Trimming left V 4 bases short and J 2 bases short, with 9 bases between.

The chain employs TRBV7-3 and TRBJ2-2; 14 bases line up with TRBD2. The CDR3 totals 18 residues. Trimming at V came to 5 bases and at J to 5 bases, leaving 10 bases not matched to a gene. Per the germline V gene, CDR1 is SGHTA and CDR2 is FQGTGA. CDR3 residues: CASSTRLAGGPGTGELFF. The CDR3 nucleotides are TGTGCCAGCAGCACCAGACTAGCGGGAGGGCCAGGGACCGGGGAGCTGTTTTTT.

This clone occurred a few times. This chain joins TRBV6-1 and TRBJ1-1; D unresolved. CDR1 is MNHNS, CDR2 SASEGT, per germline. The CDR3 is 13 residues long. V dropped 5 bases and J dropped 0 bases, with 7 bases sitting between them. The DNA of the CDR3 is TGTGCCAGCAGTCTCTCTATGAACACTGAAGCTTTCTTT. Translation gives CASSLSMNTEAFF.

V usage is TRBV28 and J usage is TRBJ2-1; D perhaps matches TRBD1 (5 bases). The CDR3 totals 17 residues. V was pared by 6 bases and J by 6 bases, with 24 bases between. Germline CDR1 MDHEN, CDR2 SYDVKM. The CDR3 DNA sequence: TGTGCCAGCAGGGACGCTCAGGGCGACCTAGGGGCCAATGAGCAGTTCTTC. This sequence encodes CASRDAQGDLGANEQFF. The variable domain in full, with the rest retrieved from reference TRBV28 and TRBJ2-1, is DVKVTQSSRYLVKRTGEKVFLECVQDMDHENMFWYRQDPGLGLRLIYFSYDVKMKEKGDIPEGYSVSREKKERFSLILESASTNQTSMYLCASRDAQGDLGANEQFFGPGTRLTVL.

This clone was seen a handful of times. The chain uses TRBV7-8 and TRBJ1-5; D gene ambiguous. V was trimmed by 2 bases and J by 1 base, leaving 15 bases between them. CDR1 SGHVS and CDR2 FQNEAQ come from the germline V gene. The CDR3 sequence is 17 residues long. The CDR3 protein is CASSLNDRGLSNQPQHF. In DNA form, the CDR3 reads TGTGCCAGCAGCTTAAATGATCGAGGATTGAGCAATCAGCCCCAGCATTTT.

This clone was picked up one time. The rearrangement joins TRBV19 to TRBJ2-7; tentatively, D is TRBD2 (5 bases). Trimming took off 2 bases at V and 0 bases at J, with 8 bases between the two ends. The CDR3 spans 14 residues. The germline CDR1 and CDR2 sequences are LNHDA and SQIVND (reference sequence). The CDR3 reads CASSILASSYEQYF. CDR3 sequence (DNA): TGTGCCAGTAGTATACTAGCTTCCTCCTACGAGCAGTACTTC.

V usage is TRBV2 and J usage is TRBJ2-1; the D gene is possibly TRBD1 (5 bases). CDR1 SNHLY and CDR2 FYNNEI come from the germline V gene. This CDR3 is built from 11 residues. V was cut by 10 bases and J by 9 bases, with 13 bases left in between. The CDR3 DNA follows: TGTGCCACCACCCCAGGGCGTGAGCAGTTCTTC. Translation gives CATTPGREQFF.

The genes are TRBV7-6 and TRBJ2-3, with D hard to call. Per germline, CDR1 SGHVS and CDR2 FNYEAQ. This CDR3 comprises 16 residues. Trimming removed 1 base at V and 4 bases at J, with 15 bases between. CDR3 amino acids: CASSLVSDSVPDTQYF. The DNA of the CDR3 is TGTGCCAGCAGCTTAGTGTCCGATTCGGTCCCAGATACGCAGTATTTT.

This clone was observed many times. The chain couples TRBV4-3 to TRBJ1-5, with D unclear. The V gene's germline CDR1 is LGHNA and CDR2 YSLEER. With 0 bases removed from V and 6 bases from J, the gap between germline ends came to 9 bases. The CDR3 runs 14 residues. The CDR3 reads CASSQDRGIQPQHF. CDR3 DNA sequence: TGCGCCAGCAGCCAAGACAGAGGAATTCAGCCCCAGCATTTT.

This chain connects TRBV6-1 to TRBJ2-5; TRBD2 might be the D (5 bases). Germline values: CDR1 MNHNS, CDR2 SASEGT. The CDR3 has 12 amino acids. Trimming removed 8 bases at V and 3 bases at J, with 10 bases between. The CDR3 coding sequence is TGTGCCAGCCCCCAGCGGAAAGAGACCCAGTACTTC. Translated: CASPQRKETQYF.

The chain joins TRBV6-1 to TRBJ2-1; 7 bases agree with TRBD2. V shed 7 bases and J 0 bases; nucleotides not matched to a gene: 6. From germline, CDR1 is MNHNS and CDR2 SASEGT. The CDR3 loop spans 15 amino acids. CDR3 nucleotide sequence: TGTGCCAGCAAAACTAGCGAGAGCTCCTACAATGAGCAGTTCTTC. Encoded protein: CASKTSESSYNEQFF.

This clone was recorded only once. CDR3 residues: CASSLLAGGSYEQYF. Written as DNA, the CDR3 is TGTGCCAGCAGTTTACTAGCGGGGGGGAGCTACGAGCAGTACTTC. This rearrangement joins TRBV7-2 to TRBJ2-7; 13 bases are a match to TRBD2. V trimming: 6 bases; J trimming: 3 bases; junction bases outside the gene matches: 5. The CDR3 length is 15 residues. Germline V CDR1 and CDR2: SGHTA, FQGNSA. Based on the CDR3 plus reference TRBV7-2 and TRBJ2-7, the full variable domain is GAGVSQSPSNKVTEKGKDVELRCDPISGHTALYWYRQSLGQGLEFLIYFQGNSAPDKSGLPSDRFSAERTGGSVSTLTIQRTQQEDSAVYLCASSLLAGGSYEQYFGPGTRLTVT.

V gene TRBV11-2 combines with J gene TRBJ2-5; 12 bases are shared with TRBD2. From germline, CDR1 is SGHAT and CDR2 FQNNGV. Trimming cost V 5 bases and J 4 bases; bases outside gene matches: 8. This CDR3 has 16 residues. CDR3 sequence (DNA): TGTGCCAGCAGCCCTGGGACTAGCGGGTTTTTAGAGACCCAGTACTTC. It specifies CASSPGTSGFLETQYF.

V and J are TRBV27 and TRBJ1-2; D uncertain. Deletions cut 1 base from V and 5 bases from J, with 11 bases between. This CDR3 has 14 residues. CDR1 is MNHEY, CDR2 SMNVEV, per germline (reference sequence). For the CDR3, the DNA is TGTGCCAGCAGTTTATACCCAAACGGGTATGGCTACACCTTC. Translation gives CASSLYPNGYGYTF.

The chain employs TRBV27 and TRBJ1-2; perhaps TRBD1 as D (5 bases). CDR1 and CDR2 from the germline V gene are MNHEY and SMNVEV (reference sequence). V was clipped by 5 bases and J by 5 bases, with 12 bases between them. The CDR3 extends over 13 amino acids. In nucleotides, the CDR3 is TGTGCCAGCAGTACACGGGACTTATATGGCTACACCTTC. This translates into CASSTRDLYGYTF.

This clone was seen more than once but under ten times. The chain recombines TRBV19 with TRBJ2-1; 9 bases fit TRBD2. The CDR3 sequence is 15 residues long. Germline CDR1 reads LNHDA; CDR2 reads SQIVND (reference sequence). CDR3 loop: CATGYSGGYYNEQFF. CDR3 in DNA: TGTGCTACGGGATATAGCGGGGGATACTACAATGAGCAGTTCTTC.

The V and J genes are TRBV6-1 and TRBJ1-4; D is unclear. The V and J ends lost 0 bases and 8 bases respectively, with 10 bases between them. The CDR3 totals 14 residues. In germline, CDR1 is MNHNS, CDR2 SASEGT. The CDR3 reads CASSEARGFEKLFF. As DNA, the CDR3 is TGTGCCAGCAGTGAAGCCAGAGGGTTCGAAAAACTGTTTTTT.

The chain uses TRBV6-6 and TRBJ2-5; weak D call: TRBD1 (5 bases). Judging by the DNA end, TRBJ2-7 fits better; the J call may be wrong. Germline CDR1 is MNHNY and CDR2 is SVGAGI (reference sequence). This CDR3 region has 16 residues. For the CDR3, the DNA is TGTGCCAGCAGTTACTCCACAGGAACCTTACCCTACGAGCAGTACTTC. Translating gives CASSYSTGTLPYEQYF.

The count of this clone is one. V is TRBV10-3 and J is TRBJ2-1; D perhaps matches TRBD1 (6 bases). Deletions cut 7 bases from V and 2 bases from J, with 12 bases between. The CDR3 runs to 14 residues. CDR1 ENHRY and CDR2 SYGVKD come from the germline V gene. The CDR3 nucleotides read TGTGCCATCAACAGACAGGCCACCTACAATGAGCAGTTCTTC. As protein: CAINRQATYNEQFF.

V and J are TRBV10-3 and TRBJ2-7; 10 nucleotides line up with TRBD2. CDR3 length: 13 residues. Looked up from germline, CDR1 is ENHRY and CDR2 is SYGVKD. V lost 5 bases and J lost 4; bases outside the gene matches: 2. DNA of the CDR3: TGTGCCATCAGTCTAGCGGGGGTATACGAGCAGTACTTC. This encodes CAISLAGVYEQYF.

The V call is TRBV7-9, the J call TRBJ2-5, with 7 bases fitting TRBD1. Germline loops: CDR1 SEHNR, CDR2 FQNEAQ (reference sequence). The CDR3 has 13 amino acids. V shed 2 bases and J 4 bases; nucleotides not matched to a gene: 1. Written as DNA, the CDR3 is TGTGCCAGCAGCTTAACAGGGGCAGAGACCCAGTACTTC. Residues: CASSLTGAETQYF.

This clone was seen a few times. The chain combines TRBV19 with TRBJ1-2, with TRBD1 matching 10 bases. There are 16 residues in the CDR3. V was clipped by 7 bases and J by 1 base; unmatched bases: 9. The germline V gene encodes CDR1 LNHDA and CDR2 SQIVND (reference sequence). CDR3 nucleotides: TGTGCCAGTATGAGGACAGGGGGATTAGTTAACTATGGCTACACCTTC. Translation: CASMRTGGLVNYGYTF.

This clone was picked up a small number of times. The chain carries TRBV5-1 and TRBJ2-7; D unclear. Germline V gene sequence: CDR1 SGHRS, CDR2 YFSETQ. Between the trimmed V and J ends, which lost 1 base and 4 bases, there was a span of 3 bases. There are 11 residues in the CDR3. The CDR3 protein is CASSLQYEQYF. As DNA, the CDR3 is TGCGCCAGCAGCTTGCAGTACGAGCAGTACTTC.

This chain links TRBV30 with TRBJ2-5, with 12 bases fitting TRBD2. J was trimmed by 5 bases and V by 2 bases; bases with no gene match: 6. CDR1 and CDR2 (germline): GTSNPN, SVGIG (reference sequence). The CDR3 runs 15 residues. This CDR3 reads CAWSPGLAGRETQYF. DNA for the CDR3: TGTGCCTGGAGTCCTGGACTAGCGGGAAGGGAGACCCAGTACTTC.